Shown below are 5 T cell receptor beta chains from a single sample sequenced in a study of shared clonotypes between healthy human individuals. The protocol was immunoSEQ multiplex PCR, while the TCRdb copy is restricted to in-frame clones and leaves out a portion. The data show some 1.1 million clones, approximately 77% seen once. Source material: memory CD4+ T cells from PBMCs. Subset defined: CD45RA-negative fraction. The receptors shown here come from a man aged 18 to 30 in good health. Some clones in this sample may be carry-over from other donors' samples.

This clone was detected many times. The chain is built from TRBV7-8 and TRBJ2-2; 8 nucleotides align to TRBD2. Germline CDR1 and CDR2: SGHVS and FQNEAQ. V lost 5 bases, J lost 0 bases, and 5 bases stayed unmatched. This CDR3 comprises 16 residues. The CDR3 DNA sequence: TGTGCCAGCAGCCTCCGGGAGGGCTCGAACACCGGGGAGCTGTTTTTT. Translation gives CASSLREGSNTGELFF. Supplemented by reference TRBV7-8 and TRBJ2-2, the full variable domain reads GAGVSQSPRYKVAKRGQDVALRCDPISGHVSLFWYQQALGQGPEFLTYFQNEAQLDKSGLPSDRFFAERPEGSVSTLKIQRTQQEDSAVYLCASSLREGSNTGELFFGEGSRLTVL.

This clone appeared a few times. This chain links TRBV14 with TRBJ1-2, with D perhaps TRBD1 (6 bases). CDR3 length: 15 residues. In germline, CDR1 is SGHDN, CDR2 FVKESK. V lost 6 bases to trimming and J lost 5 bases, with 19 bases between them. The CDR3 loop is CASSFGRGERYGYTF. The DNA of the CDR3 is TGTGCCAGCAGTTTCGGAAGGGGGGAACGATATGGCTACACCTTC.

The chain combines TRBV19 with TRBJ1-2, with a weak D call TRBD1 (6 bases). Trimming removed 10 bases at V and 3 bases at J, with 18 bases between. Germline CDR1 is LNHDA and CDR2 is SQIVND (reference sequence). The CDR3 contains 14 residues. DNA of the CDR3: TGTGCCACCATCCCTGGGGGGCTTGACTATGGCTACACCTTC. This translates into CATIPGGLDYGYTF.

This chain uses TRBV9 with TRBJ2-5, with 7 positions matching TRBD2. The V gene's germline CDR1 is SGDLS and CDR2 YYNGEE. The CDR3 extends over 15 amino acids. Germline trimming cut 2 bases from V and 5 bases from J; bases unmatched to any gene: 9. In nucleotides, the CDR3 is TGTGCCAGCAGCGTGGGGAGGGGTGAGGAGGAGACCCAGTACTTC. It translates to CASSVGRGEEETQYF.

The rearrangement links TRBV5-4 to TRBJ2-7, with 11 bases aligning to TRBD1. This CDR3 is 17 amino acids long. The trim removed 3 bases at V and 6 bases at J, leaving 14 bases unmatched. The V gene's germline CDR1 is SGHNT and CDR2 YYREEE (reference sequence). CDR3 sequence (DNA): TGTGCCAGCAGCTCCCGGACAGGGGGCAATCACCTCTCCGAGCAGTACTTC. This gives the protein CASSSRTGGNHLSEQYF.